This T cell receptor beta chain emerged from a study of blood T cell repertoires in COVID-19. On the study more broadly: Material from acute and convalescent COVID-19 was sourced from the United States, Italy and Spain. The analysed material was cDNA or gDNA that came from T cells, B-cell-depleted T cells, or PBMCs.

In the original processing: Scientists estimated how many nucleated cells there were by amplifying reference gene primers. Using immunoSEQ multiplex PCR, the repertoire was profiled, and TCRdb retains in-frame clones only, with some absent. The V and J calls and clone size were taken over from that table, and D and trimming were inferred from the DNA. Seen here are fewer than 90,000 clones, about 85% observed once, and the top ten hold about 15%. The sequence came from a male donor with acute or convalescent COVID-19. The sequenced sample was peripheral blood.

The CDR3 DNA sequence: TGTGCCAGCAGCGTAGAGGGGGACAGGGTACAAGAGACCCAGTACTTC. Translation gives CASSVEGDRVQETQYF. This chain joins TRBV9 and TRBJ2-5, with 9 bases matching TRBD1. Trimming took 0 bases from V and 2 from J; bases not matched to a gene: 5. CDR3 size: 16 residues. Germline V gene sequence: CDR1 SGDLS, CDR2 YYNGEE.